This T cell receptor (beta chain) was obtained from a study of cytomegalovirus exposure and HLA in healthy donors. Use of 60 Vbeta and 13 Jbeta primers characterized the PCR. Generated by immunoSEQ multiplex PCR, the TCRdb table keeps only in-frame clones and is missing some. The sample includes some 120,000 clones, about four fifths of them seen just once. Trimming took 9 bases from V and 1 from J; bases not matched to a gene: 5. This CDR3 region has 13 residues. Germline V lookup: CDR1 LNHDA, CDR2 SQIVND (reference sequence). The TCR originated in a woman between 18 and 30 years old in good health and CMV-seronegative. The sample consisted of PBMCs. The chain employs TRBV19 and TRBJ1-1, with TRBD1 matching over 7 bases. The CDR3 DNA is TGTGCCAGCAAGCAGGGGGGGAACACTGAAGCTTTCTTT. It specifies CASKQGGNTEAFF.